The present entry profiles one T cell receptor beta chain with its context. The data were taken from a study of blood T cell repertoires in COVID-19. Study background: PBMCs, B-cell-depleted T cells, or T cells were the source of the cDNA or gDNA that made up the material.

Assay used: immunoSEQ multiplex PCR; TCRdb lists only in-frame clones, some missing. The data show 89,000 or so clones, roughly 95% seen once. This receptor was identified in a human donor with active COVID-19. The donor label of this sample is uncertain. The sequenced material came from peripheral blood.

This chain's CDR3 is CASSVAVTGGYEQYF. CDR3 coding DNA: TGTGCCAGCAGCGTAGCTGTTACGGGAGGATACGAGCAGTACTTC. V usage is TRBV9 and J usage is TRBJ2-7; 7 positions match TRBD2. The CDR3 has 15 residues. V was clipped by 0 bases and J by 4 bases; unmatched bases: 7. In germline, CDR1 is SGDLS, CDR2 YYNGEE.